This TCR beta chain was documented in a study of CD8 T cells in ankylosing spondylitis. Whole-study findings and limits: Some of the motif variants had earlier been found in reactive arthritis patients' fluid and blood.

Germline values: CDR1 SNHLY, CDR2 FYNNEI. The V and J ends lost 2 bases and 3 bases respectively, with 8 bases between them. CDR3 length equals 14 residues. For this clonotype: Its antigen is still unknown.

Each TCR beta library was made by quantitative 5'-RACE that incorporated molecular barcodes. A single record per CDR3 protein comes from TCRdb applying MiXCR to the 5' RACE reads. The table lists 200,000 or so distinct CDR3 sequences, roughly 20% of them singletons. This receptor was taken from a male donor aged 10 to 35 with ankylosing spondylitis or in good health (not recorded which). The chain has TRBV2 and TRBJ2-1; D might be TRBD2 (5 bases). The material sequenced was blood, either unsorted or a sorted T cell fraction (not recorded which). The CDR3 loop is CASSEQRNYNEQFF. CDR3 in DNA: TGTGCCAGCAGTGAACAGCGGAACTACAATGAGCAGTTCTTC. Complete variable domain (other parts from reference TRBV2 and TRBJ2-1): EPEVTQTPSHQVTQMGQEVILRCVPISNHLYFYWYRQILGQKVEFLVSFYNNEISEKSEIFDDQFSVERPDGSNFTLKIRSTKLEDSAMYFCASSEQRNYNEQFFGPGTRLTVL.